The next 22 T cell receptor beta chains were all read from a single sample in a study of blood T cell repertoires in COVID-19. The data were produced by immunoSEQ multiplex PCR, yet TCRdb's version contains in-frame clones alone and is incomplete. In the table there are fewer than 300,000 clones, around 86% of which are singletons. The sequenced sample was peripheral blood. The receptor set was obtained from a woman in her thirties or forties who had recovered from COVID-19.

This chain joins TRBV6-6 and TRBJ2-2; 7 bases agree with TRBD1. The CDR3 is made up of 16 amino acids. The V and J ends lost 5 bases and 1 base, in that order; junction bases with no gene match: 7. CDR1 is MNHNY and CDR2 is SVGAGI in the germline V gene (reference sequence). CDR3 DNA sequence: TGTGCCAGCAGTCCCCCGCCAGGGGGGAACACCGGGGAGCTGTTTTTT. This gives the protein CASSPPPGGNTGELFF.

The CDR3 DNA sequence: TGTGCCAGCAGCGGGGGACTTACGAACACTGAAGCTTTCTTT. This sequence encodes CASSGGLTNTEAFF. The rearrangement joins TRBV9 to TRBJ1-1, with D possibly TRBD1 on 5 matching bases. Trimming removed 3 bases from V and 1 base from J, with 10 bases in between. This CDR3 is built from 14 residues. Germline CDR1 reads SGDLS; CDR2 reads YYNGEE.

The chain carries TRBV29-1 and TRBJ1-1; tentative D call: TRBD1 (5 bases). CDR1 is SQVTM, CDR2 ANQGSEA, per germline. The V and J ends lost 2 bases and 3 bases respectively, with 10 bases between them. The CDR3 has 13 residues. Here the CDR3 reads CSVEQGGDTEAFF. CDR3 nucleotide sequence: TGCAGCGTTGAACAGGGTGGGGACACTGAAGCTTTCTTT.

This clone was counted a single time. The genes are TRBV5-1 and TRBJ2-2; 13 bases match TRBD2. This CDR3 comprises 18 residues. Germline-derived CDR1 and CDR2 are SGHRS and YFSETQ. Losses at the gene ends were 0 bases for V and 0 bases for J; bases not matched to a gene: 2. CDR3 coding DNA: TGCGCCAGCAGCTTGGCGACTAGCGGGGGGCCGAACACCGGGGAGCTGTTTTTT. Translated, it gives CASSLATSGGPNTGELFF.

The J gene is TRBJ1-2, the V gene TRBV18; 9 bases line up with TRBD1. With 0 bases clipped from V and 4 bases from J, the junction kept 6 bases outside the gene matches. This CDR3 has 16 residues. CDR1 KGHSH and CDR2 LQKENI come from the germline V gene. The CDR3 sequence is CASSPPGTGNGYGYTF. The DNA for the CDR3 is TGTGCCAGCTCACCACCTGGGACAGGGAACGGCTATGGCTACACCTTC.

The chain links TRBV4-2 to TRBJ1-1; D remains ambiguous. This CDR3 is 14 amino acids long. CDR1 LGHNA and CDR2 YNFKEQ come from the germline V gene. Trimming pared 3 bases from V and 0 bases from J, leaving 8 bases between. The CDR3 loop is CASSHDSVNTEAFF. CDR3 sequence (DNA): TGTGCCAGCAGCCACGATTCAGTGAACACTGAAGCTTTCTTT.

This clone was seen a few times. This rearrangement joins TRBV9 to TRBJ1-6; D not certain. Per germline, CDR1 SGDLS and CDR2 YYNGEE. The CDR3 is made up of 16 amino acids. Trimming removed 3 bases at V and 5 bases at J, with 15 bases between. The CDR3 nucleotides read TGTGCCAGCAGCGCCCACTCGAAAGTGGATAATTCACCCCTCCACTTT. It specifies CASSAHSKVDNSPLHF.

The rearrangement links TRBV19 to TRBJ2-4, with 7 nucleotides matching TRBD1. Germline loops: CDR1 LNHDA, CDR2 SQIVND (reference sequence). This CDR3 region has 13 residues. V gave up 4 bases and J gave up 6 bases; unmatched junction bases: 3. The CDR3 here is CASSTNRGNIQYF. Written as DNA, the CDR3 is TGTGCCAGTAGTACCAACAGGGGAAACATTCAGTACTTC.

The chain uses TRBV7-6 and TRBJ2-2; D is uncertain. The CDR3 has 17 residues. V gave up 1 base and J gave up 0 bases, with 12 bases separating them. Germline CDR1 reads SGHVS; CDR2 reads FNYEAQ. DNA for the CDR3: TGTGCCAGCAGCTTAGTGGTGGAGCGTTCGAACACCGGGGAGCTGTTTTTT. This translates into CASSLVVERSNTGELFF.

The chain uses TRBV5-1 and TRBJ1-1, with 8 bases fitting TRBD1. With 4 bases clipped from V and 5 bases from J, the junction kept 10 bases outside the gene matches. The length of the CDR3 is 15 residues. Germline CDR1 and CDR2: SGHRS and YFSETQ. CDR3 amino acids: CASSTQGAGETEAFF. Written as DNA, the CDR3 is TGCGCCAGCAGCACCCAGGGGGCCGGGGAGACTGAAGCTTTCTTT.

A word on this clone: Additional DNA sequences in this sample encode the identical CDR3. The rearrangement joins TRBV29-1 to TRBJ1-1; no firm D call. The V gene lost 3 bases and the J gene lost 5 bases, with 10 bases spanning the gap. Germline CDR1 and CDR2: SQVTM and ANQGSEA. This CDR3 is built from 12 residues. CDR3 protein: CSVEVGGTEAFF. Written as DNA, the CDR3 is TGCAGCGTTGAGGTGGGAGGGACTGAAGCTTTCTTT.

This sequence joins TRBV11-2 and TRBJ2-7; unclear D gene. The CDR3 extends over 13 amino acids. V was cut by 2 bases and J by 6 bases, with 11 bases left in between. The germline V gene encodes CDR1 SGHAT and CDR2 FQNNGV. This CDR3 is CASSLSYTTEQYF. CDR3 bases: TGTGCCAGCAGCTTAAGTTATACAACCGAGCAGTACTTC.

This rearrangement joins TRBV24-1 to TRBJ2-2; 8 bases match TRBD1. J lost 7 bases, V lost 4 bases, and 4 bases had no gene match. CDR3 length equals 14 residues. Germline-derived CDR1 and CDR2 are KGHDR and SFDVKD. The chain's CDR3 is CATSEVRGRGELFF. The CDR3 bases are TGTGCCACCAGTGAGGTCAGGGGGCGCGGGGAGCTGTTTTTT.

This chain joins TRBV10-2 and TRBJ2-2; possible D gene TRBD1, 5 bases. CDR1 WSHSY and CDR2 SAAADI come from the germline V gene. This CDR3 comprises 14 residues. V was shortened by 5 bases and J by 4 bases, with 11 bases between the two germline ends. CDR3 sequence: CASSPSRVTGELFF. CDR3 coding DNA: TGCGCCAGCAGTCCTTCCAGGGTCACCGGGGAGCTGTTTTTT.

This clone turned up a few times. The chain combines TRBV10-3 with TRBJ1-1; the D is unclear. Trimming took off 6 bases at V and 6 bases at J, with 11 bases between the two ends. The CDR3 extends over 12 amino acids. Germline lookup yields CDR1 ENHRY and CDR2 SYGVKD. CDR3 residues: CAIRGGLAEAFF. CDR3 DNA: TGTGCCATCAGGGGAGGACTCGCTGAAGCTTTCTTT.

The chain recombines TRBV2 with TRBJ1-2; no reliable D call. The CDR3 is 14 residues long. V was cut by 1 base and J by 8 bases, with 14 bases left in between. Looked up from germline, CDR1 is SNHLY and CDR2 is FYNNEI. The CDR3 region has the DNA TGTGCCAGCAGTGAAGGGTCCCCGGAGGTAGGCTACACCTTC. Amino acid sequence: CASSEGSPEVGYTF.

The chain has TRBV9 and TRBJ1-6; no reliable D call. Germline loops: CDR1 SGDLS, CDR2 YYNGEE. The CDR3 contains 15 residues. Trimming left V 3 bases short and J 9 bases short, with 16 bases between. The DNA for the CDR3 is TGTGCCAGCAGCGCGGACGGAGGAAGCGGTTCACCCCTCCACTTT. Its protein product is CASSADGGSGSPLHF.

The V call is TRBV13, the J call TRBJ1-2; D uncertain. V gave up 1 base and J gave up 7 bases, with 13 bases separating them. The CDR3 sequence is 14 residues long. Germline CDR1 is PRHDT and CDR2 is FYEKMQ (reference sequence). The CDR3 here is CASSLVRELGGYTF. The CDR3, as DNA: TGTGCCAGCAGCTTAGTCCGGGAGTTAGGTGGCTACACCTTC.

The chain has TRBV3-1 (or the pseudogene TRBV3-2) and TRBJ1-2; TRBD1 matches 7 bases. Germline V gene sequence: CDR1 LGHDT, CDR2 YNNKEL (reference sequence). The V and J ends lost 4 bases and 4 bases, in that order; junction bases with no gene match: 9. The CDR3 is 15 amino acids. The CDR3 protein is CASSRRTGGVYGYTF. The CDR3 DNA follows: TGTGCCAGCAGCCGGAGGACAGGTGGGGTCTATGGCTACACCTTC.

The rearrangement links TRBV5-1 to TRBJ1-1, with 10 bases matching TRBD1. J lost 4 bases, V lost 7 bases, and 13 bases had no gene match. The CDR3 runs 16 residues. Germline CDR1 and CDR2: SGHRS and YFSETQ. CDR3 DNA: TGCGCCAGCTTACCCGGGACAGGGGCCTTGGGCACTGAAGCTTTCTTT. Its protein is CASLPGTGALGTEAFF.

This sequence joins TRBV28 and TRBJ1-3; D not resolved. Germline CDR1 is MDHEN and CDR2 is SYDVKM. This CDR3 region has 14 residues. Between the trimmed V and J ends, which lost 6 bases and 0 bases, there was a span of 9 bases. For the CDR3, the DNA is TGTGCCAGCAGCCGGCGGCCCTCTGGAAACACCATATATTTT. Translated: CASSRRPSGNTIYF.

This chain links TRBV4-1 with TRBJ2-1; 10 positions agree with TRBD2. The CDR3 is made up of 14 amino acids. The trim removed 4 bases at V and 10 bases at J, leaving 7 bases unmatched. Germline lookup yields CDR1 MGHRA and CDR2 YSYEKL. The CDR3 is CASSREPGLAEQFF. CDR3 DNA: TGCGCCAGCAGCCGGGAACCGGGACTAGCGGAGCAGTTCTTC.